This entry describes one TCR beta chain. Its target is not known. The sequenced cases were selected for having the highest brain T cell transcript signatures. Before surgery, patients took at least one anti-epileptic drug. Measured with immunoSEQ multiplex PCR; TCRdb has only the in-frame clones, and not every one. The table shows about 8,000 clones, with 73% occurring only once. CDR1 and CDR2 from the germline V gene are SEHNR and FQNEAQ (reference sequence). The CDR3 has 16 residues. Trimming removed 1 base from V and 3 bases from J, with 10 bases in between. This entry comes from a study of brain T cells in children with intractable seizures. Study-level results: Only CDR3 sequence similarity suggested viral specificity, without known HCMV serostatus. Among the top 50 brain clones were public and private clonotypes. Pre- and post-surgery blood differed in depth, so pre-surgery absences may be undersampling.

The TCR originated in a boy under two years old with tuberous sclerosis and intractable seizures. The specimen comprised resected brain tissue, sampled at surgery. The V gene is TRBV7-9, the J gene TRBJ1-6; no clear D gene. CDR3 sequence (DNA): TGTGCCAGCAGCTTAGTGTCTGGGGACTATAATTCACCCCTCCACTTT. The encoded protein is CASSLVSGDYNSPLHF.